The rows below give T cell receptor beta chains drawn from one sample of a study of T cell responses to AZD1222 COVID-19 vaccine. TCRdb's copy holds only in-frame clones and misses some; the assay was immunoSEQ multiplex PCR. The sample includes about 27,000 clones, about 92% seen only once; the top ten take 6.5% to 9.5%. The sequencing used peripheral blood, collected 28 days after the second AZD1222 dose. The receptors derive from an adult who received the AZD1222 COVID-19 vaccine. Both conserved end residues are part of each CDR3. D genes are given only for firm matches. For some rows the clone size is stated as once, few or many, or as a class when expanded; others skip it.

D	size	V	J	DNA	CDR3
-	-	TRBV6-2/TRBV6-3	TRBJ1-2	TGTGCCAGCAGTTGGACCGGGGGGTCCTATGGCTACACCTTC	CASSWTGGSYGYTF
-	-	TRBV5-6	TRBJ2-7	TGTGCCAGCACCCGGGACGGGACCTACGAGCAGTACTTC	CASTRDGTYEQYF
-	-	TRBV18	TRBJ2-1	TGTGCCAGCTCTCTCCTTTTGTACAATGAGCAGTTCTTC	CASSLLLYNEQFF
-	once	TRBV19	TRBJ1-2	TGTGCCAGTAGTATAGGCATGGCCTATGGCTACACCTTC	CASSIGMAYGYTF
-	-	TRBV5-1	TRBJ2-5	TGCGCCAGCAGCTTGGCCGGATACCAAGAGACCCAGTACTTC	CASSLAGYQETQYF
TRBD2	-	TRBV9	TRBJ2-2	TGTGCCAGCAGCGTAGGGTTCGCCGGCGGGGGGCTCACCGGGGAGCTGTTTTTT	CASSVGFAGGGLTGELFF
-	-	TRBV4-1	TRBJ2-1	TGCGCCAGCAGCCGTTTTTGGGGCTCCTACAATGAGCAGTTCTTC	CASSRFWGSYNEQFF
-	-	TRBV2	TRBJ1-5	TGTGCCAGCAGCGATAGTAATAGCAATCAGCCCCAGCATTTT	CASSDSNSNQPQHF
TRBD2	-	TRBV6-2/TRBV6-3	TRBJ2-2	TGTGCCAGCAGTTACTACAGGACAAGCGGGAGCGGCACCGGGGAGCTGTTTTTT	CASSYYRTSGSGTGELFF
TRBD1	-	TRBV12-3/TRBV12-4	TRBJ1-4	TGTGCCAGCAGTAACCAGGGGGAACTGTTTTTT	CASSNQGELFF
-	once	TRBV11-1	TRBJ2-7	TGTGCCAGCAGCTTAGCGCCCACGGTATCCTACGAGCAGTACTTC	CASSLAPTVSYEQYF
TRBD1	-	TRBV12-3/TRBV12-4	TRBJ1-2	TGTGCCAGCAGGGGGACAGGGTACTATGGCTACACCTTC	CASRGTGYYGYTF
-	-	TRBV18	TRBJ1-1	TGTGCCAGCTCACCTAGCCAGGGCACTGAAGCTTTCTTT	CASSPSQGTEAFF
TRBD2	-	TRBV28	TRBJ2-1	TGTGCCAGCAGTTCCGAGCCTTACGGACTAGCGGGAGTGCTAAATGAGCAGTTCTTC	CASSSEPYGLAGVLNEQFF
TRBD2	-	TRBV29-1	TRBJ2-1	TGCAGCGTTGAACGGCTAGCGGGAGTCGGAGAGCAGTTCTTC	CSVERLAGVGEQFF
TRBD1	-	TRBV7-2	TRBJ1-5	TGTGCCAGCAGCTGGACAGGGGGGGATCAGCCCCAGCATTTT	CASSWTGGDQPQHF
-	-	TRBV7-9	TRBJ1-2	TGTGCCAGCAGCCCAGAGGGCCGACCTAACTATGGCTACACCTTC	CASSPEGRPNYGYTF
TRBD2	-	TRBV7-9	TRBJ2-3	TGTGCCAGCAGCCCGATTACGGGGGGGGGTCACACAGATACGCAGTATTTT	CASSPITGGGHTDTQYF
-	once	TRBV5-6	TRBJ2-5	TGTGCCAGCAGCTTGGTTGGGCGGGAAGTGGAGACCCAGTACTTC	CASSLVGREVETQYF
TRBD1	-	TRBV5-1	TRBJ1-5	TGCGCCAGCAGCGAACAGGGGGCCAAGAATCAGCCCCAGCATTTT	CASSEQGAKNQPQHF
-	-	TRBV28	TRBJ2-3	TGTGCCAGCAGTTTCGTTACAGGGACGCAGTATTTT	CASSFVTGTQYF
-	-	TRBV7-2	TRBJ1-2	TGTGCCAGCAGCCAAGAGCCTAACTATGGCTACACCTTC	CASSQEPNYGYTF
-	-	TRBV5-4	TRBJ1-2	TGTGCCAGCAGCTCCCCTTTCCTACCTAACTATGGCTACACCTTC	CASSSPFLPNYGYTF
TRBD2	few	TRBV3-1/TRBV3-2	TRBJ2-5	TGTGCCAGCAGCCAAGAGGAATGGGGCGGGAGGGCAAGAGAGACCCAGTACTTC	CASSQEEWGGRARETQYF
-	-	TRBV28	TRBJ1-5	TGTGCCAGCAAAAAGGGAGGGGCCAGCAATCAGCCCCAGCATTTT	CASKKGGASNQPQHF
-	-	TRBV30	TRBJ2-3	TGTGCCTGGAGTGCCCCACCGGTTGGGCACACAGATACGCAGTATTTT	CAWSAPPVGHTDTQYF
-	once	TRBV5-1	TRBJ1-4	TGCGCCAGCAGCTCTGGGGGCTTTGGTGAAAAACTGTTTTTT	CASSSGGFGEKLFF
-	once	TRBV29-1	TRBJ1-3	TGCAGCGTTGAAGTTTTCATCCAGGCCAGCTCTGGAAACACCATATATTTT	CSVEVFIQASSGNTIYF
-	-	TRBV19	TRBJ1-4	TGTGCCAGTAGTATGACTTACGAAAAACTGTTTTTT	CASSMTYEKLFF
-	-	TRBV7-2	TRBJ1-2	TGTGCCAGCAGCCCGAGGGCGCTTGCCCCTAACTATGGCTACACCTTC	CASSPRALAPNYGYTF
-	-	TRBV5-1	TRBJ1-5	TGCGCCAGCAGCCCTGGACAGAGCAATCAGCCCCAGCATTTT	CASSPGQSNQPQHF
TRBD1	-	TRBV5-5	TRBJ1-1	TGTGCCAGCAGCTGGGGACAGGGCCTCCGAGTGATGGTTAATGAAGCTTTCTTT	CASSWGQGLRVMVNEAFF
TRBD2	-	TRBV12-5	TRBJ2-1	TGTGCTAGTGGTTTGAGGAGCGGGAGCTTCAATGAGCAGTTCTTC	CASGLRSGSFNEQFF
-	few	TRBV28	TRBJ2-7	TGTGCCAGCAGTTTACCTAGGTGGGGCTCCTACGAGCAGTACTTC	CASSLPRWGSYEQYF
-	-	TRBV7-2	TRBJ1-3	TGTGCCAGCAGCTTAGAGGGAGGGACGATAGGCACCATATATTTT	CASSLEGGTIGTIYF
-	-	TRBV9	TRBJ2-7	TGTGCCAGCAGCGCGGGCCTCGGACAGACCTACGAGCAGTACTTC	CASSAGLGQTYEQYF
TRBD2	-	TRBV7-2	TRBJ2-7	TGTGCCAGCAGCCCAGGTAGCGGGTCAGTATACGAGCAGTACTTC	CASSPGSGSVYEQYF
-	-	TRBV23-1	TRBJ2-7	TGCGCCAGCCCCTCATCCAGGGACGCCTACGAGCAGTACTTC	CASPSSRDAYEQYF
TRBD1	-	TRBV28	TRBJ2-2	TGTGCCAGCAGTTTCCTGGGACAGGGGAAAACCGGGGAGCTGTTTTTT	CASSFLGQGKTGELFF
-	-	TRBV12-3/TRBV12-4	TRBJ1-1	TGTGCCAGCAGTTTCGGAAGGAACACTGAAGCTTTCTTT	CASSFGRNTEAFF
-	-	TRBV11-2	TRBJ2-2	TGTGCCAGCAGCAGGGCTCGCACCGGGGAGCTGTTTTTT	CASSRARTGELFF
TRBD1	few	TRBV18	TRBJ2-7	TGTGCCAGCTCACCACCCGGGACAGGGGGGATCTACGAGCAGTACTTC	CASSPPGTGGIYEQYF
-	-	TRBV7-9	TRBJ1-5	TGTGCCAGCAGCTTAGGAAATCAGCCCCAGCATTTT	CASSLGNQPQHF
-	-	TRBV19	TRBJ1-6	TGTGCCAGTAGTTTGGCGGGACGAGGTAATTCACCCCTCCACTTT	CASSLAGRGNSPLHF
TRBD1	-	TRBV28	TRBJ1-5	TGTGCCAGCAGTAAAGGACAGGGCAGCAATCAGCCCCAGCATTTT	CASSKGQGSNQPQHF